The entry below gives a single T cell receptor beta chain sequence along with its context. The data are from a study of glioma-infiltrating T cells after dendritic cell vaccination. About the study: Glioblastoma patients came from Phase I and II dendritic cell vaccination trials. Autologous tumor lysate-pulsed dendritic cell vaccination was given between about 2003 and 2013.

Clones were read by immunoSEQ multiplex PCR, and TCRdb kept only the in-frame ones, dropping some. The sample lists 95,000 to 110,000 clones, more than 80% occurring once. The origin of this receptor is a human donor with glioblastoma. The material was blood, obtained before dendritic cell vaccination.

The CDR3 region has the DNA TGTGCCATCAGTGCCGAGCCCCAGGGTAATTCACCCCTCCACTTT. It translates to CAISAEPQGNSPLHF. The rearrangement links TRBV10-3 to TRBJ1-6, with a possible D match to TRBD1 (5 bases). CDR1 ENHRY and CDR2 SYGVKD come from the germline V gene. This CDR3 is 15 amino acids long. The V end was cut by 4 bases, the J end by 6 bases, with 13 bases between.